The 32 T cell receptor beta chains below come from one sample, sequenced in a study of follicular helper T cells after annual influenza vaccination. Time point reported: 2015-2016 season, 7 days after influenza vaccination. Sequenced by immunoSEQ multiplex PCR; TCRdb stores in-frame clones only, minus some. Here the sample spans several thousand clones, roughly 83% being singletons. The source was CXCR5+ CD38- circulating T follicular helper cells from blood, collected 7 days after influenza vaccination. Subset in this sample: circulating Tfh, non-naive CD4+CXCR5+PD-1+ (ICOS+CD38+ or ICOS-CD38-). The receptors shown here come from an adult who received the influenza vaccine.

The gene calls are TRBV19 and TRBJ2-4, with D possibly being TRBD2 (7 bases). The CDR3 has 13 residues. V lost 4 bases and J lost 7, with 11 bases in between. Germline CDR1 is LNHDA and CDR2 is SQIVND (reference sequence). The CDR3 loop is CASSREGGNIQYF. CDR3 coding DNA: TGTGCCAGTAGTAGGGAGGGGGGGAACATTCAGTACTTC.

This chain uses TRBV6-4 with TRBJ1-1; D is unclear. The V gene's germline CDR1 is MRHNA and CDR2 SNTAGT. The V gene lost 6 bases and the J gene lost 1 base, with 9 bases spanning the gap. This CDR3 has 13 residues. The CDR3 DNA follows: TGTGCCAGCAGCTCACAAGCGAACACTGAAGCTTTCTTT. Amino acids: CASSSQANTEAFF.

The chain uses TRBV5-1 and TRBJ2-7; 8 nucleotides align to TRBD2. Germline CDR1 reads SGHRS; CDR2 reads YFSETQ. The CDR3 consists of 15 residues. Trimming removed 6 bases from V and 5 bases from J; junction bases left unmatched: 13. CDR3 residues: CASTPRAGEAHEQYF. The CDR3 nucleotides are TGCGCCAGCACCCCCCGAGCGGGAGAGGCCCACGAGCAGTACTTC.

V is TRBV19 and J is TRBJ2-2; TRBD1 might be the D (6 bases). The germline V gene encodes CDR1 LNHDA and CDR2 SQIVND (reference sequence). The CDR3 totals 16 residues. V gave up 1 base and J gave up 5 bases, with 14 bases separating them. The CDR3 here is CASSIGGGIVTGELFF. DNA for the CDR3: TGTGCCAGTAGTATAGGTGGGGGCATCGTTACCGGGGAGCTGTTTTTT.

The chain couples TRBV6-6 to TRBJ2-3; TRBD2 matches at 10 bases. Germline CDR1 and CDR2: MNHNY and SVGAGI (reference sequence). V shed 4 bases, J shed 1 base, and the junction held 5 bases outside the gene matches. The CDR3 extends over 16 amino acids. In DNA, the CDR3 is TGTGCCAGCAGTTCCCGAGGGACTAGCGGCACAGATACGCAGTATTTT. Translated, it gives CASSSRGTSGTDTQYF.

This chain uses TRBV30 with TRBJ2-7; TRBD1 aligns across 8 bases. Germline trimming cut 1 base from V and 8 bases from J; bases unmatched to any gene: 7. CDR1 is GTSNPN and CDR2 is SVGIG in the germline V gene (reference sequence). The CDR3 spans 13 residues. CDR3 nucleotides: TGTGCCTGGAGTGCTCAGGGGGCGGTGCAGCAGTACTTC. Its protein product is CAWSAQGAVQQYF.

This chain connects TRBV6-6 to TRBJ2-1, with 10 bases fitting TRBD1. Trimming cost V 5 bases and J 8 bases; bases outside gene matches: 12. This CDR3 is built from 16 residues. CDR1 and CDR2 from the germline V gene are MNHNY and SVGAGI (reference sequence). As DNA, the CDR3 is TGTGCCAGCAGTAAAAACAAGCAAGACAGGGGGCATGAGCAGTTCTTC. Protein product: CASSKNKQDRGHEQFF.

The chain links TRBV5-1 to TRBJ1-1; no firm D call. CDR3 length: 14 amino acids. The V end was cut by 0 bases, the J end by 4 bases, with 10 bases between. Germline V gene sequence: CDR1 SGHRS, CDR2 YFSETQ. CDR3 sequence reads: CASSLELGGTEAFF. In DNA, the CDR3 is TGCGCCAGCAGCTTGGAGTTGGGTGGCACTGAAGCTTTCTTT.

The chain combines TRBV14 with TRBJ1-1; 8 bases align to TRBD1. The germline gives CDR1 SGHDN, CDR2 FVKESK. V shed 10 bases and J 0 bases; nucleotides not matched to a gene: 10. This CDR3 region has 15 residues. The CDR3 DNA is TGTGCCACCCGGCCGAGGACAGGGATGAACACTGAAGCTTTCTTT. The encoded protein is CATRPRTGMNTEAFF.

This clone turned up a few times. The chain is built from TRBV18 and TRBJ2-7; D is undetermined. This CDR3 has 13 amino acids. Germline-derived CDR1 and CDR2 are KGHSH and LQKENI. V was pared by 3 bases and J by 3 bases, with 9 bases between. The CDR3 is CASSPSLDYEQYF. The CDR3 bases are TGTGCCAGCTCACCGAGTCTTGACTACGAGCAGTACTTC.

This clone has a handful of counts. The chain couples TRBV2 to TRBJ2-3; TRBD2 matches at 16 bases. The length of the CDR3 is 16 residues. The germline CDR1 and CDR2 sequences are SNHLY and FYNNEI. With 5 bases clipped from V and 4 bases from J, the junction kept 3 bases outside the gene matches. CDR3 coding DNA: TGTGCCAGCAGTCCGGGACTAGCGGGAGGGTCAGATACGCAGTATTTT. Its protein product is CASSPGLAGGSDTQYF.

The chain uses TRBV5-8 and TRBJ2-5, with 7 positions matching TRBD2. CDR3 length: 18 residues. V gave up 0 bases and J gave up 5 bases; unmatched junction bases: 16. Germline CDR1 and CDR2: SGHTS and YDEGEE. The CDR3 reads CASSLVIRLADGIETQYF. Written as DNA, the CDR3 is TGTGCCAGCAGCTTGGTAATACGGCTAGCGGACGGGATCGAGACCCAGTACTTC.

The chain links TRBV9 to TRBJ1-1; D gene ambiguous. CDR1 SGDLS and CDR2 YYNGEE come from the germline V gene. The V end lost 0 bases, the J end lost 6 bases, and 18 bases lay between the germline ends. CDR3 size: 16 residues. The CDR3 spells CASSVDSSGLSSEAFF. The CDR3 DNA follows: TGTGCCAGCAGCGTAGATTCCAGTGGCCTATCTTCTGAAGCTTTCTTT.

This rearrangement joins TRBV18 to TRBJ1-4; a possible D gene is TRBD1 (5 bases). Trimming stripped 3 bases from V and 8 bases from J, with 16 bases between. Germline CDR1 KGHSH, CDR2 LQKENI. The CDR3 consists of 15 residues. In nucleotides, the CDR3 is TGTGCCAGCTCACCCCAAGGGCAGGGAGGAGAAAAACTGTTTTTT. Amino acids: CASSPQGQGGEKLFF.

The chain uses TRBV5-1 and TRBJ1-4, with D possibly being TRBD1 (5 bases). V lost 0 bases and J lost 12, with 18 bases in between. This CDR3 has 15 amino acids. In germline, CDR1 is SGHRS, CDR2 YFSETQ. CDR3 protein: CASSLGRAGPEELFF. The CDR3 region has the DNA TGCGCCAGCAGCTTGGGAAGGGCAGGGCCAGAGGAACTGTTTTTT. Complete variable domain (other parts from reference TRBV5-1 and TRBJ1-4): KAGVTQTPRYLIKTRGQQVTLSCSPISGHRSVSWYQQTPGQGLQFLFEYFSETQRNKGNFPGRFSGRQFSNSRSEMNVSTLELGDSALYLCASSLGRAGPEELFFGSGTQLSVL.

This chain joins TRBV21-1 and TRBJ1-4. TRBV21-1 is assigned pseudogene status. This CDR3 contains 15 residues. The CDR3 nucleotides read TGTGCCAGCAGCAAAGTGAGGGGTGGGAATGAAAAACTGTTTTTT. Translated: CASSKVRGGNEKLFF.

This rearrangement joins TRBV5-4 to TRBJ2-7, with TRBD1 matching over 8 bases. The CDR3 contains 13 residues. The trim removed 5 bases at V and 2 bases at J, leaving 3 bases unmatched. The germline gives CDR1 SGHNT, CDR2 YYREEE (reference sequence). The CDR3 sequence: CASSLQGAYEQYF. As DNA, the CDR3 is TGTGCCAGCAGTTTACAGGGGGCCTACGAGCAGTACTTC.

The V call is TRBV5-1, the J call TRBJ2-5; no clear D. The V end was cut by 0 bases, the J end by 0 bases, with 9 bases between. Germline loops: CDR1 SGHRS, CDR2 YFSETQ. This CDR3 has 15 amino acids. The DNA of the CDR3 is TGCGCCAGCAGCTTGGAGTCAGTCTACCAAGAGACCCAGTACTTC. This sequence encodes CASSLESVYQETQYF.

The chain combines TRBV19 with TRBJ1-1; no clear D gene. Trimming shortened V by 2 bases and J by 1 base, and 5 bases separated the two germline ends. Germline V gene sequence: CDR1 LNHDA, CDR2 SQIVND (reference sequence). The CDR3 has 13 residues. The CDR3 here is CASSILGNTEAFF. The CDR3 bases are TGTGCCAGTAGTATACTAGGGAACACTGAAGCTTTCTTT.

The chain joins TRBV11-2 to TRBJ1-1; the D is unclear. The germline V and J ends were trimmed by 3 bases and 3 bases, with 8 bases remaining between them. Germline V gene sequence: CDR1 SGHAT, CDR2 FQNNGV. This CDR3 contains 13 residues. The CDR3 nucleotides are TGTGCCAGCAGCTTTGTTGGGGACACTGAAGCTTTCTTT. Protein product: CASSFVGDTEAFF.

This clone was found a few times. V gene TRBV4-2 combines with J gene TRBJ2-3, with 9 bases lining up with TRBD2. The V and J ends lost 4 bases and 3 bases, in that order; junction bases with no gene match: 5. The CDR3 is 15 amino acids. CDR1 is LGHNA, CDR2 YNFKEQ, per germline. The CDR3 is CASSPTSGLTDTQYF. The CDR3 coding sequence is TGTGCCAGCAGCCCGACTAGCGGCCTTACAGATACGCAGTATTTT.

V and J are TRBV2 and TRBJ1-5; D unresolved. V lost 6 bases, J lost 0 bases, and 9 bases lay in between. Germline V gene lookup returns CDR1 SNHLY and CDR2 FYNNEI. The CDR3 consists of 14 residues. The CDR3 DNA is TGTGCCAGCAGGGAGAGATATAGCAATCAGCCCCAGCATTTT. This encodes CASRERYSNQPQHF.

In DNA, the CDR3 is TGTGCCAGCAGCTTAGGGGCCGGGACTGAAGCTTTCTTT. This encodes CASSLGAGTEAFF. The chain recombines TRBV13 with TRBJ1-1; D unresolved. Germline values: CDR1 PRHDT, CDR2 FYEKMQ (reference sequence). The CDR3 totals 13 residues. Trimming took off 0 bases at V and 5 bases at J, with 7 bases between the two ends.

The CDR3 is CASSPRTGADNEQFF. The CDR3 region has the DNA TGTGCCAGCTCACCAAGGACAGGGGCGGACAATGAGCAGTTCTTC. V is TRBV18 and J is TRBJ2-1; TRBD1 matches 9 bases. Per germline, CDR1 KGHSH and CDR2 LQKENI. The CDR3 covers 15 residues. V was clipped by 2 bases and J by 5 bases; unmatched bases: 4.

CDR3: CASSPEPPREYF. In nucleotides, the CDR3 is TGTGCCAGCAGCCCCGAGCCCCCTAGGGAGTACTTC. The chain uses TRBV7-2 and TRBJ2-7; D unresolved. V was trimmed by 5 bases and J by 11 bases, leaving 16 bases between them. The germline CDR1 and CDR2 sequences are SGHTA and FQGNSA. The CDR3 is made up of 12 amino acids.

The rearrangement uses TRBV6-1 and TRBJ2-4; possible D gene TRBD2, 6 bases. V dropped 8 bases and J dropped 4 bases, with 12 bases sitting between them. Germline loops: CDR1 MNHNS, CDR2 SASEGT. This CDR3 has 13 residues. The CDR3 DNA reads TGTGCCAGCCTGGACTACCGTAAAAACATTCAGTACTTC. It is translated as CASLDYRKNIQYF.

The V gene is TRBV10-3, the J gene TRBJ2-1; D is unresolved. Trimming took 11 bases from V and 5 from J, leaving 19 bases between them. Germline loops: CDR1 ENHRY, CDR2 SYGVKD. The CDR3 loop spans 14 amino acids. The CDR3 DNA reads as TGTGCCGTCACCCCCGGTAGCAGCAACAATGAGCAGTTCTTC. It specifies CAVTPGSSNNEQFF.

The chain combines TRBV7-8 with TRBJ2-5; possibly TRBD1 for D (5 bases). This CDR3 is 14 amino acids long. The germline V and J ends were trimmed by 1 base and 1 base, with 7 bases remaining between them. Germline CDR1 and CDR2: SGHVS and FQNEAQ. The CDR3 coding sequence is TGTGCCAGCAGCTTAGGGGGCAGCCAAGAGACCCAGTACTTC. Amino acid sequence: CASSLGGSQETQYF.

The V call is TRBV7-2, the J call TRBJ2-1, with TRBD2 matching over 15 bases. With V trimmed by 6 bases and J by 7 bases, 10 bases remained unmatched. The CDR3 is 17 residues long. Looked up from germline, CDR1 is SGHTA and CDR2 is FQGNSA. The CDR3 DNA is TGTGCCAGCAGGCCCCCCGGGACTAGCGGGAGGAAGAATGAGCAGTTCTTC. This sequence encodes CASRPPGTSGRKNEQFF.

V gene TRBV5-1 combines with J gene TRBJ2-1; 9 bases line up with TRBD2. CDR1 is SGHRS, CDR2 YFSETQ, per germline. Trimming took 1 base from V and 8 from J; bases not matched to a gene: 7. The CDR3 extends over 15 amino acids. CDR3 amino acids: CASSLRREGLYEQFF. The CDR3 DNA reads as TGCGCCAGCAGCTTGCGGCGGGAGGGCCTCTATGAGCAGTTCTTC.

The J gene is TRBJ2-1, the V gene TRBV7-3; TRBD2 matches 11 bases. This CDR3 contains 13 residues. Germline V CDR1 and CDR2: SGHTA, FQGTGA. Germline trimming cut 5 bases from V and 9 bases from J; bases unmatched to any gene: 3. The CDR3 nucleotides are TGTGCCAGCAGCCCTGGACTAGCGGGTGAGCAGTTCTTC. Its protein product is CASSPGLAGEQFF.

CDR3 amino acids: CASTLDRKNTEAFF. For the CDR3, the DNA is TGTGCCAGCACCCTAGACAGGAAGAACACTGAAGCTTTCTTT. This rearrangement joins TRBV11-2 to TRBJ1-1; tentatively, D is TRBD1 (6 bases). V was shortened by 7 bases and J by 1 base, with 13 bases between the two germline ends. CDR1 is SGHAT and CDR2 is FQNNGV in the germline V gene. The CDR3 sequence is 14 residues long.